The 22 T cell receptor beta chains in this list originate from one sample, sequenced in a study of blood T cell repertoires in COVID-19. Clones were read by immunoSEQ multiplex PCR, and TCRdb kept only the in-frame ones, dropping some. The top ten hold approximately 3.9% of the sample, which has about 130,000 clones, approximately 82% seen once. Sequenced: peripheral blood. The source is a woman between 45 and 60 years old with acute or convalescent COVID-19.

As concerns this clone: At the DNA level, this CDR3 is encoded by other sequences in the same sample as well. J is TRBJ2-7 and V is TRBV2; 7 bases match TRBD1. V was clipped by 2 bases and J by 3 bases; unmatched bases: 4. CDR1 and CDR2 (germline): SNHLY, FYNNEI. This CDR3 has 14 residues. The CDR3 DNA follows: TGTGCCAGCAGTGAACAGGGGGTTCTCTACGAGCAGTACTTC. Its protein product is CASSEQGVLYEQYF. The full variable domain, in which reference TRBV2 and TRBJ2-7 provide the parts outside the CDR3, is EPEVTQTPSHQVTQMGQEVILRCVPISNHLYFYWYRQILGQKVEFLVSFYNNEISEKSEIFDDQFSVERPDGSNFTLKIRSTKLEDSAMYFCASSEQGVLYEQYFGPGTRLTVT.

The rearrangement joins TRBV5-6 to TRBJ1-5, with 9 bases aligning to TRBD1. V trimming: 2 bases; J trimming: 4 bases; junction bases outside the gene matches: 7. Germline values: CDR1 SGHDT, CDR2 YYEEEE. The CDR3 is 16 amino acids. In nucleotides, the CDR3 is TGTGCCAGCAGCTTAAGAGACAGGGGGGCGAATCAGCCCCAGCATTTT. This sequence encodes CASSLRDRGANQPQHF. Variable domain in full (rest from reference TRBV5-6 and TRBJ1-5): DAGVTQSPTHLIKTRGQQVTLRCSPKSGHDTVSWYQQALGQGPQFIFQYYEEEERQRGNFPDRFSGHQFPNYSSELNVNALLLGDSALYLCASSLRDRGANQPQHFGDGTRLSIL.

The chain has TRBV24-1 and TRBJ2-1; no reliable D call. This CDR3 contains 13 residues. Germline assignment: CDR1 KGHDR and CDR2 SFDVKD. Deletions cut 3 bases from V and 9 bases from J, with 11 bases between. DNA of the CDR3: TGTGCCACCAGTGATGGCCTCGCAACTGAGCAGTTCTTC. Residues: CATSDGLATEQFF.

The chain recombines TRBV9 with TRBJ2-7, with 8 bases identical to TRBD2. With V trimmed by 3 bases and J by 6 bases, 2 bases remained unmatched. Germline CDR1 is SGDLS and CDR2 is YYNGEE. The CDR3 covers 12 residues. CDR3 protein: CASSGTSSEQYF. DNA for the CDR3: TGTGCCAGCAGCGGGACTAGCTCCGAGCAGTACTTC. The entire variable domain, with the rest obtained from reference TRBV9 and TRBJ2-7, is as follows: DSGVTQTPKHLITATGQRVTLRCSPRSGDLSVYWYQQSLDQGLQFLIQYYNGEERAKGNILERFSAQQFPDLHSELNLSSLELGDSALYFCASSGTSSEQYFGPGTRLTVT.

CDR3 bases: TGCGCCAGCAGCTCCGCCAACCTCAGGGGGTCGAATCAGCCCCAGCATTTT. Translated: CASSSANLRGSNQPQHF. The chain carries TRBV5-1 and TRBJ1-5, with 7 positions matching TRBD1. The CDR3 sequence is 17 residues long. The germline V gene has CDR1 SGHRS and CDR2 YFSETQ. The trim removed 3 bases at V and 4 bases at J, leaving 13 bases unmatched. The whole variable domain, filled in from reference TRBV5-1 and TRBJ1-5, reads KAGVTQTPRYLIKTRGQQVTLSCSPISGHRSVSWYQQTPGQGLQFLFEYFSETQRNKGNFPGRFSGRQFSNSRSEMNVSTLELGDSALYLCASSSANLRGSNQPQHFGDGTRLSIL.

The chain employs TRBV5-1 and TRBJ1-3, with TRBD1 as a possible D gene (5 bases). Per the germline V gene, CDR1 is SGHRS and CDR2 is YFSETQ. V was clipped by 0 bases and J by 4 bases, with 8 bases between them. CDR3 length equals 14 residues. CDR3 in amino acids: CASSLAGYGNTIYF. The CDR3 nucleotides are TGCGCCAGCAGCTTGGCAGGGTACGGAAACACCATATATTTT.

This sequence joins TRBV7-9 and TRBJ1-5, with D possibly being TRBD1 (5 bases). The V gene's germline CDR1 is SEHNR and CDR2 FQNEAQ (reference sequence). Deletions cut 2 bases from V and 6 bases from J, with 20 bases between. The CDR3 runs to 17 residues. CDR3 in amino acids: CASSLNTGPMGGQPQHF. The DNA of the CDR3 is TGTGCCAGCAGCTTAAATACGGGTCCAATGGGGGGTCAGCCCCAGCATTTT.

This chain uses TRBV28 with TRBJ2-1; TRBD1 matches at 7 bases. Per germline, CDR1 MDHEN and CDR2 SYDVKM. CDR3 length: 13 amino acids. After removal of 5 bases from V and 7 bases from J, the junction contained 5 bases not matched to a gene. The CDR3 DNA sequence: TGTGCCAGCAGTCACGACAGGGTAAATGAGCAGTTCTTC. Amino acids: CASSHDRVNEQFF.

This clone has more than one count but fewer than ten. The J gene is TRBJ1-1, the V gene TRBV12-3 or TRBV12-4, with unresolved D. V was trimmed by 3 bases and J by 8 bases, leaving 13 bases between them. The CDR3 loop spans 13 amino acids. The CDR3 DNA sequence: TGTGCCAGCAGTTTTGGGCAGGAGGACGAAGCTTTCTTT. This translates into CASSFGQEDEAFF.

The chain employs TRBV7-2 and TRBJ2-3; TRBD2 aligns across 7 bases. The CDR3 runs to 16 residues. Trimming removed 1 base from V and 4 bases from J; junction bases left unmatched: 8. CDR1 is SGHTA, CDR2 FQGNSA, per germline. CDR3 nucleotides: TGTGCCAGCAGCTTAGGCACAGCGGGAATTGCAGATACGCAGTATTTT. It is translated as CASSLGTAGIADTQYF.

The rearrangement links TRBV29-1 to TRBJ1-2, with a possible D match to TRBD1 (6 bases). V lost 6 bases to trimming and J lost 1 base, with 18 bases between them. The CDR3 covers 15 residues. CDR1 and CDR2 from the germline V gene are SQVTM and ANQGSEA. CDR3 in amino acids: CSVLSSGAYNYGYTF. Written as DNA, the CDR3 is TGCAGCGTATTATCGTCAGGGGCCTATAACTATGGCTACACCTTC.

The chain recombines TRBV3-1 (or the pseudogene TRBV3-2) with TRBJ2-5; maybe TRBD2 (5 bases). The CDR3 has 17 residues. Per germline, CDR1 LGHDT and CDR2 YNNKEL (reference sequence). V was clipped by 4 bases and J by 2 bases, with 20 bases between them. The CDR3 region has the DNA TGTGCCAGCAGCCCTCCGGTCGGGGAAAAGTTTCAAGAGACCCAGTACTTC. This encodes CASSPPVGEKFQETQYF.

The chain links TRBV29-1 to TRBJ1-1; 10 bases align to TRBD1. The CDR3 consists of 14 residues. V was pared by 2 bases and J by 6 bases, with 6 bases of the junction left unmatched. The germline V gene has CDR1 SQVTM and CDR2 ANQGSEA. The CDR3, as DNA: TGCAGCGTTGAAAGGGGACAGGGGACCCCTGAAGCTTTCTTT. Translating gives CSVERGQGTPEAFF.

This clone appeared once. CDR3 protein: CASRPGDNQPQHF. CDR3 bases: TGTGCCAGCAGGCCGGGGGACAATCAGCCCCAGCATTTT. The chain carries TRBV12-3 or TRBV12-4 and TRBJ1-5; TRBD1 is a possible D gene (5 bases). Trimming took 6 bases from V and 3 from J, leaving 9 bases between them. This CDR3 contains 13 residues.

The rearrangement links TRBV29-1 to TRBJ2-7, with 9 bases identical to TRBD1. This CDR3 region has 13 residues. Germline CDR1 and CDR2: SQVTM and ANQGSEA. The J segment lost 5 bases and the V segment lost 6 bases, leaving 8 bases of the junction unmatched. The CDR3 DNA sequence: TGCAGCGTCTCCGGGACAGGGCAACACGAGCAGTACTTC. It is translated as CSVSGTGQHEQYF.

The V call is TRBV11-2, the J call TRBJ1-5; possible D gene TRBD1, 6 bases. The ends were cut back, 5 bases at V and 0 bases at J, with 11 bases in the middle. Germline loops: CDR1 SGHAT, CDR2 FQNNGV. The CDR3 spans 15 residues. The CDR3 DNA is TGTGCCAGCAGCCAGGACAGACATAGCAATCAGCCCCAGCATTTT. Its protein product is CASSQDRHSNQPQHF.

The chain has TRBV6-5 and TRBJ2-5; no clear D. CDR3 length: 13 amino acids. Between the trimmed V and J ends, which lost 6 bases and 0 bases, there was a span of 8 bases. Germline assignment: CDR1 MNHEY and CDR2 SVGAGI. The CDR3 DNA sequence: TGTGCCAGCAGACGACACTACCAAGAGACCCAGTACTTC. The encoded protein is CASRRHYQETQYF.

The gene calls are TRBV29-1 and TRBJ1-3; no definite D call. Germline V CDR1 and CDR2: SQVTM, ANQGSEA. This CDR3 is built from 12 residues. V was shortened by 0 bases and J by 3 bases, with 3 bases between the two germline ends. The CDR3 nucleotides read TGCAGCGTTGAAGATCATGGAAACACCATATATTTT. Its translation is CSVEDHGNTIYF.

The rearrangement links TRBV28 to TRBJ1-5; D call uncertain. V was shortened by 6 bases and J by 4 bases, with 16 bases between the two germline ends. From germline, CDR1 is MDHEN and CDR2 SYDVKM. This CDR3 region has 15 residues. Written as DNA, the CDR3 is TGTGCCAGCAGCCTAGGGATAGCGGAGAATCAGCCCCAGCATTTT. Translating it yields CASSLGIAENQPQHF.

The chain joins TRBV30 to TRBJ1-1; D not certain. CDR1 and CDR2 (germline): GTSNPN, SVGIG (reference sequence). V was trimmed by 4 bases and J by 0 bases, leaving 18 bases between them. This CDR3 has 16 residues. The CDR3 DNA follows: TGTGCCTGGAATAATAAAGTCAGATCGATGAACACTGAAGCTTTCTTT. Its translation: CAWNNKVRSMNTEAFF.

This chain links TRBV2 with TRBJ2-4; 10 nucleotides match TRBD2. CDR3 size: 17 residues. Germline CDR1 SNHLY, CDR2 FYNNEI. V gave up 4 bases and J gave up 5 bases; unmatched junction bases: 11. CDR3 in DNA: TGTGCCAGCAGTGCTAGGCTAGCGGGAGTTGGGGAAAACATTCAGTACTTC. It encodes CASSARLAGVGENIQYF.

The J gene is TRBJ1-1, the V gene TRBV19; the match to TRBD1 covers 7 bases. With V trimmed by 4 bases and J by 6 bases, 5 bases remained unmatched. The germline CDR1 and CDR2 sequences are LNHDA and SQIVND (reference sequence). The CDR3 spans 13 residues. DNA of the CDR3: TGTGCCAGTAGTAGACAGGGTTTCGCTGAAGCTTTCTTT. Translated, it gives CASSRQGFAEAFF.